These 12 T cell receptor beta chains originate from one sample sequenced in a study of T cell changes during pregnancy in multiple sclerosis. Here immunoSEQ multiplex PCR was the method, and the copy in TCRdb shows in-frame clones only, minus some. The table lists around 95,000 clones, about 90% of them singletons. The sequencing here drew on peripheral blood, taken after pregnancy. Receptors originate from a female donor with multiple sclerosis, enrolled in a pregnancy study.

This chain joins TRBV7-2 and TRBJ2-7; TRBD1 might be the D (5 bases). The germline CDR1 and CDR2 sequences are SGHTA and FQGNSA. CDR3 length: 12 amino acids. The V end lost 5 bases, the J end lost 6 bases, and 11 bases lay between the germline ends. DNA for the CDR3: TGTGCCAGCAGCCAACCCAGGGCCGAGCAGTACTTC. It specifies CASSQPRAEQYF.

The V call is TRBV5-4, the J call TRBJ2-1; D is perhaps TRBD1 (5 bases). Trimming removed 0 bases at V and 0 bases at J, with 10 bases between. CDR3 length: 16 residues. CDR1 is SGHNT, CDR2 YYREEE, per germline (reference sequence). The CDR3 loop is CASSLGGSSSYNEQFF. DNA of the CDR3: TGTGCCAGCAGCTTGGGGGGCTCAAGCTCCTACAATGAGCAGTTCTTC.

This chain connects TRBV9 to TRBJ1-6; 8 bases agree with TRBD1. The ends lost 0 bases at V and 10 bases at J; junction bases unmatched: 6. Germline lookup yields CDR1 SGDLS and CDR2 YYNGEE. This CDR3 has 15 residues. The CDR3 DNA reads as TGTGCCAGCAGCGTAGGACAGGGGATCGGCTCACCCCTCCACTTT. Its protein product is CASSVGQGIGSPLHF. The full variable domain, in which reference TRBV9 and TRBJ1-6 provide the parts outside the CDR3, is DSGVTQTPKHLITATGQRVTLRCSPRSGDLSVYWYQQSLDQGLQFLIQYYNGEERAKGNILERFSAQQFPDLHSELNLSSLELGDSALYFCASSVGQGIGSPLHFGNGTRLTVT.

V usage is TRBV7-2 and J usage is TRBJ1-5; D is perhaps TRBD1 (5 bases). The germline V gene encodes CDR1 SGHTA and CDR2 FQGNSA. V was clipped by 0 bases and J by 10 bases, with 16 bases between them. The CDR3 has 15 residues. The chain's CDR3 is CASSLAVLAGGPQHF. CDR3 DNA: TGTGCCAGCAGCTTAGCTGTTCTTGCGGGGGGACCCCAGCATTTT.

V gene TRBV7-9 combines with J gene TRBJ2-2; D not certain. The ends were cut back, 8 bases at V and 4 bases at J, with 14 bases in the middle. The CDR3 covers 14 residues. Germline lookup yields CDR1 SEHNR and CDR2 FQNEAQ (reference sequence). The CDR3: CASPLPSTTGELFF. For the CDR3, the DNA is TGTGCCAGCCCCCTTCCTAGTACCACCGGGGAGCTGTTTTTT.

The gene calls are TRBV19 and TRBJ2-4, with D perhaps matching TRBD1 (5 bases). The CDR3 covers 14 residues. V gave up 1 base and J gave up 8 bases, with 12 bases separating them. Germline V gene sequence: CDR1 LNHDA, CDR2 SQIVND (reference sequence). DNA of the CDR3: TGTGCCAGTAGTATAGGGCAGGGTAGGGACATTCAGTACTTC. Its translation is CASSIGQGRDIQYF.

The chain carries TRBV4-1 and TRBJ1-4; 9 bases are a match to TRBD1. CDR3 length: 17 residues. Per germline, CDR1 MGHRA and CDR2 YSYEKL. The V and J ends lost 5 bases and 7 bases, in that order; junction bases with no gene match: 14. CDR3 coding DNA: TGCGCCAGCAGCTTCGGACAGGGGTCCGAGTCGGTTGAAAAACTGTTTTTT. Amino acid sequence: CASSFGQGSESVEKLFF.

The chain's CDR3 is CASSPDQGRRNTIYF. DNA for the CDR3: TGCGCCAGCAGCCCCGATCAGGGTAGAAGAAACACCATATATTTT. V usage is TRBV5-1 and J usage is TRBJ1-3, with D possibly being TRBD1 (5 bases). From germline, CDR1 is SGHRS and CDR2 YFSETQ. V was shortened by 4 bases and J by 5 bases, with 16 bases between the two germline ends. This CDR3 contains 15 residues.

The chain uses TRBV27 and TRBJ1-3, with 8 bases fitting TRBD1. Germline V gives CDR1 MNHEY, CDR2 SMNVEV (reference sequence). The CDR3 runs to 14 residues. V shed 6 bases and J 4 bases; nucleotides not matched to a gene: 5. CDR3 in amino acids: CASSSTGAGNTIYF. The CDR3 nucleotides are TGTGCCAGCAGCTCGACAGGGGCGGGAAACACCATATATTTT.

V gene TRBV6-5 combines with J gene TRBJ1-4; 7 nucleotides agree with TRBD1. This CDR3 has 14 residues. After removal of 6 bases from V and 7 bases from J, the junction contained 8 bases not matched to a gene. Per germline, CDR1 MNHEY and CDR2 SVGAGI. The CDR3 nucleotides read TGTGCCAGCAGGAGACAGGGTCAGGGTGAAAAACTGTTTTTT. Protein: CASRRQGQGEKLFF.

The chain has TRBV9 and TRBJ2-3, with 7 bases lining up with TRBD1. Germline V lookup: CDR1 SGDLS, CDR2 YYNGEE. This CDR3 has 12 residues. The V segment lost 4 bases and the J segment 7 bases; nucleotides outside the gene matches: 3. CDR3 sequence: CASSQGDHTQYF. CDR3 DNA: TGTGCCAGCAGCCAGGGGGACCATACGCAGTATTTT.

This chain links TRBV9 with TRBJ2-1; 7 nucleotides match TRBD2. V lost 4 bases to trimming and J lost 3 bases; unmatched junction nucleotides: 4. The CDR3 is 14 residues long. CDR1 SGDLS and CDR2 YYNGEE come from the germline V gene. For the CDR3, the DNA is TGTGCCAGCAGCTCCCGGACTAGCTACAATGAGCAGTTCTTC. This encodes CASSSRTSYNEQFF.